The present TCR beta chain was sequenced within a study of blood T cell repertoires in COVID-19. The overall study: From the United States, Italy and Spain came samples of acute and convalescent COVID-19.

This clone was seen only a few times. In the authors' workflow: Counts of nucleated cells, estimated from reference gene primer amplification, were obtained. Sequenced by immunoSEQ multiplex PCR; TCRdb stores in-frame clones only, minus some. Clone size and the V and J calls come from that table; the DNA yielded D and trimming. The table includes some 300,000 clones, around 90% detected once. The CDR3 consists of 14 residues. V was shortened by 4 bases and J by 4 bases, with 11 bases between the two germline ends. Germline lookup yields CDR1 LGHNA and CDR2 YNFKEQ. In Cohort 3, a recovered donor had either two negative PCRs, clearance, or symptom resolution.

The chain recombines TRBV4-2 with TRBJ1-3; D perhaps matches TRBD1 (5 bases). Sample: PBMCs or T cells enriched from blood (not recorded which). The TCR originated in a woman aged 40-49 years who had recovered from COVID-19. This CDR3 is CASSLWTPGNTIYF. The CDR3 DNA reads TGTGCCAGCAGCCTTTGGACACCGGGAAACACCATATATTTT.